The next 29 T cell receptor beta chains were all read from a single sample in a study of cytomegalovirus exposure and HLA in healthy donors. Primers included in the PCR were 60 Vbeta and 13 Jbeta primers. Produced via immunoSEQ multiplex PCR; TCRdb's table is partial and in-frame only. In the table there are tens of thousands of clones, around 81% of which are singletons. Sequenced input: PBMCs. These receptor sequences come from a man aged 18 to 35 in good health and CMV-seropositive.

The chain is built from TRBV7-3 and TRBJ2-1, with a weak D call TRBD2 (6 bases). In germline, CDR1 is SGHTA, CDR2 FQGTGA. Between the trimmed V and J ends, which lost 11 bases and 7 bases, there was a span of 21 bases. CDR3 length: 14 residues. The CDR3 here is CASRRGGIGNEQFF. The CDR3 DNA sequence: TGTGCCTCCAGGAGGGGCGGGATCGGAAATGAGCAGTTCTTC.

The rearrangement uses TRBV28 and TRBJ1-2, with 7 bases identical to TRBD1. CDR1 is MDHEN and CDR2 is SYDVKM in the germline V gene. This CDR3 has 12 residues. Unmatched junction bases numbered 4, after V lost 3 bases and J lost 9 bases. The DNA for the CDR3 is TGTGCCAGCAGTTTGACAGGGATTAGCTACACCTTC. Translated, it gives CASSLTGISYTF.

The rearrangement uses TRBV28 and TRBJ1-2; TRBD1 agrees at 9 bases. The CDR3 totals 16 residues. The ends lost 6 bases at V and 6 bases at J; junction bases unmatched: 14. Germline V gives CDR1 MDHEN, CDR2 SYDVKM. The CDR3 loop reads CASSRTGGSAWDGYTF. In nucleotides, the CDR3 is TGTGCCAGCAGCCGTACAGGGGGCTCGGCCTGGGATGGCTACACCTTC.

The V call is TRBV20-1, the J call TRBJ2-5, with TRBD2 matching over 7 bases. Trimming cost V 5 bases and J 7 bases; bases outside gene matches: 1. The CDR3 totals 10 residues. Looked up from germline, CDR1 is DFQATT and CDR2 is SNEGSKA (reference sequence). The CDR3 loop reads CSAVAGTQYF. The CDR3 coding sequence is TGCAGTGCTGTAGCGGGGACCCAGTACTTC.

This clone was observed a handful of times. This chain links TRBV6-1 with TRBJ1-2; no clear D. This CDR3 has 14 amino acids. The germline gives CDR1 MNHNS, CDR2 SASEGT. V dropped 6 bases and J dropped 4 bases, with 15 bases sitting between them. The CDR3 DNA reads TGTGCCAGCAGCCCCAGGCGGGGAGGCTATGGCTACACCTTC. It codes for CASSPRRGGYGYTF.

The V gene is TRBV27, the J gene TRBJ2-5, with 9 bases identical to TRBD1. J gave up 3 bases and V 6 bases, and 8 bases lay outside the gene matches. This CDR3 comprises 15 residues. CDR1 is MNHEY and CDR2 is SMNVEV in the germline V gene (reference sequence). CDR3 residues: CASSPIQGAEETQYF. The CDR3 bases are TGTGCCAGCAGCCCGATACAGGGGGCGGAAGAGACCCAGTACTTC.

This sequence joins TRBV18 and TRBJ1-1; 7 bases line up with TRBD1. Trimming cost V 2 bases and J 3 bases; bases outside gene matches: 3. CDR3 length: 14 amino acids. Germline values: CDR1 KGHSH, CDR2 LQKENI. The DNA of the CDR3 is TGTGCCAGCTCACCAGTAGACAGGGACACTGAAGCTTTCTTT. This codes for CASSPVDRDTEAFF.

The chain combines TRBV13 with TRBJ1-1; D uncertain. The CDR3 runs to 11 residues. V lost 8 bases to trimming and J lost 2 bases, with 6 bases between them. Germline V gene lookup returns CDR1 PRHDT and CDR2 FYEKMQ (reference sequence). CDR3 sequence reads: CASGVNTEAFF. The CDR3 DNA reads TGTGCCAGCGGAGTTAACACTGAAGCTTTCTTT.

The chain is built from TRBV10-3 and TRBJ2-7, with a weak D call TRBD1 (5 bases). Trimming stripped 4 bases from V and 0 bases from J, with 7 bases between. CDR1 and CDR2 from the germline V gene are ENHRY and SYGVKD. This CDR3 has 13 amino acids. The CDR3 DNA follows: TGTGCCATCAGTGGGGGCAGCTCCTACGAGCAGTACTTC. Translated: CAISGGSSYEQYF.

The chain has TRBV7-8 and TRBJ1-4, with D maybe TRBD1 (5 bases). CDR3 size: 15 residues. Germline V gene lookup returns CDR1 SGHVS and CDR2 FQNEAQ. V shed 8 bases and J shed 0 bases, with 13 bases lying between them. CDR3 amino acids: CASSPTGATNEKLFF. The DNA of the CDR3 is TGTGCCAGCTCCCCCACGGGGGCAACTAATGAAAAACTGTTTTTT.

CDR3 sequence: CASCVPGLAHEQYF. The DNA for the CDR3 is TGTGCCAGCTGCGTCCCGGGACTAGCACACGAGCAGTACTTC. The chain carries TRBV6-1 and TRBJ2-7; 9 bases are a match to TRBD2. This CDR3 comprises 14 residues. Germline CDR1 MNHNS, CDR2 SASEGT. The ends lost 8 bases at V and 5 bases at J; junction bases unmatched: 10.

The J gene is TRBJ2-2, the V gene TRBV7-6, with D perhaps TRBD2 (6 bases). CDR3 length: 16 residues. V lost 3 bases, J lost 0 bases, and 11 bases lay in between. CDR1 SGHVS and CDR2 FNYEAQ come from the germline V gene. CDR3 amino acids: CASSFGAGTNTGELFF. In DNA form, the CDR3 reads TGTGCCAGCAGCTTTGGGGCGGGGACGAACACCGGGGAGCTGTTTTTT.

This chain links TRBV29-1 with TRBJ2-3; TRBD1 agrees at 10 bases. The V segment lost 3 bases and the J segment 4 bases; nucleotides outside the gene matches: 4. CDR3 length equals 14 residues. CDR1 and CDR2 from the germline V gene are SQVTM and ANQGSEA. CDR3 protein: CSVDRDRGPDTQYF. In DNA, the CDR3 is TGCAGCGTTGACCGGGACAGGGGACCAGATACGCAGTATTTT.

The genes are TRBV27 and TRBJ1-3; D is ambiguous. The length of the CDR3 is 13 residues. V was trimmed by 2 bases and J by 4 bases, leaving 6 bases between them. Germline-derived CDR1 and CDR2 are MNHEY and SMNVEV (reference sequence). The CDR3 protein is CASSLASGNTIYF. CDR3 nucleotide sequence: TGTGCCAGCAGTTTAGCGTCGGGAAACACCATATATTTT.

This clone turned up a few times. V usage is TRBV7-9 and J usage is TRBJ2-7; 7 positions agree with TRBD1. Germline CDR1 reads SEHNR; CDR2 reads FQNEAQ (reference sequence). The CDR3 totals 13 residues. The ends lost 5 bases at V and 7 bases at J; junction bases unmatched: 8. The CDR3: CASSIRDSREQYF. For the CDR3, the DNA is TGTGCCAGCAGCATCCGGGACAGCAGGGAGCAGTACTTC.

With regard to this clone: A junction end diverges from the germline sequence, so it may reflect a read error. Here the CDR3 reads CSVIFAYYEQFF. The CDR3 nucleotides are TGCAGCGTGATATTCGCCTACTATGAGCAGTTCTTC. The V call is TRBV29-1, the J call TRBJ2-1; D gene unclear. The CDR3 has 12 residues. The germline V gene has CDR1 SQVTM and CDR2 ANQGSEA.

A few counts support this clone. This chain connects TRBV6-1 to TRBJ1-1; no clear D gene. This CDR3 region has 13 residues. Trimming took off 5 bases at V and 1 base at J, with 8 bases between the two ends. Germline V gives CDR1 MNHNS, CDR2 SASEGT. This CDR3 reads CASSLSGNTEAFF. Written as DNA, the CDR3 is TGTGCCAGCAGTCTTTCCGGGAACACTGAAGCTTTCTTT.

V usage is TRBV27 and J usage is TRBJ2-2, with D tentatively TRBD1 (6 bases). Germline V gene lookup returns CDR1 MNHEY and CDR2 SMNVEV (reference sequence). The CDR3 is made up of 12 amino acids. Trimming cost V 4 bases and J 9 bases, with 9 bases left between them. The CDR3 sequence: CASSSGEWELFF. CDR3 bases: TGTGCCAGCAGTTCAGGGGAGTGGGAGCTGTTTTTT.

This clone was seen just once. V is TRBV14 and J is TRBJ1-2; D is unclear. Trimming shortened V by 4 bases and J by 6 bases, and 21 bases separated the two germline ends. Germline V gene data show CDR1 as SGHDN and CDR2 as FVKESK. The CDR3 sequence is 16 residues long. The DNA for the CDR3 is TGTGCCAGCAGCCCCTCGGCACCACGGGTACTAAATGGCTACACCTTC. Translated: CASSPSAPRVLNGYTF.

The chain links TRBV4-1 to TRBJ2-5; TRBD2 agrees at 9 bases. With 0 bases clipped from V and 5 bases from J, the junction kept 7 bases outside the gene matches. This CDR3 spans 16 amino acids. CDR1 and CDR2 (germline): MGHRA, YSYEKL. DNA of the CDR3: TGCGCCAGCAGCCAAGATCCGGGGCGGGAGGGCGAGACCCAGTACTTC. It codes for CASSQDPGREGETQYF.

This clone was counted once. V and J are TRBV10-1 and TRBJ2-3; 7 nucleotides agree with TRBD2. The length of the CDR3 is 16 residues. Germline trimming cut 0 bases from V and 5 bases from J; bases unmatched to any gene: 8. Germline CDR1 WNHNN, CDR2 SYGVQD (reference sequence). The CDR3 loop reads CASSESLTSLGDTQYF. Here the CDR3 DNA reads TGCGCCAGCAGTGAGTCCCTGACTAGCCTCGGAGATACGCAGTATTTT.

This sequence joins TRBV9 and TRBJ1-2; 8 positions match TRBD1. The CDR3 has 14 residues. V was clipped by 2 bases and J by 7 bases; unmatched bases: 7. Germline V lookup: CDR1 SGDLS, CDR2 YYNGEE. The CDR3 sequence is CASSVGQGVVGYTF. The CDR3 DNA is TGTGCCAGCAGCGTCGGACAGGGTGTCGTTGGCTACACCTTC.

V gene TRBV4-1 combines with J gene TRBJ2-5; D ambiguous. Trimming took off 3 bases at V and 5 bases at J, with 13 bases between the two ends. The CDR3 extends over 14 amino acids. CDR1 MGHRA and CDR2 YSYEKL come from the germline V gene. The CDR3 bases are TGCGCCAGCAGCCATCCCACATACGGGGAGACCCAGTACTTC. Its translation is CASSHPTYGETQYF.

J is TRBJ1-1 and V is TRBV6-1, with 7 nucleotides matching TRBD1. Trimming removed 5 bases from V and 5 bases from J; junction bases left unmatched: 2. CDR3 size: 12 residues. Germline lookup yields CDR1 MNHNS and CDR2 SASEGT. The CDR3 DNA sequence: TGTGCCAGCAGTACAGGGGAAACTGAAGCTTTCTTT. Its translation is CASSTGETEAFF.

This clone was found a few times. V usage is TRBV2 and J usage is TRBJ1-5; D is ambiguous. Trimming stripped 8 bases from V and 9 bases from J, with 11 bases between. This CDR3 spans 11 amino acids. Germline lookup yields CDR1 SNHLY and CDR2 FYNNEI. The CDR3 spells CASRLSGPQHF. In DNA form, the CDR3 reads TGTGCCAGCCGCTTATCAGGGCCCCAGCATTTT. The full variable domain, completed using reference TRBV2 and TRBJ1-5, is EPEVTQTPSHQVTQMGQEVILRCVPISNHLYFYWYRQILGQKVEFLVSFYNNEISEKSEIFDDQFSVERPDGSNFTLKIRSTKLEDSAMYFCASRLSGPQHFGDGTRLSIL.

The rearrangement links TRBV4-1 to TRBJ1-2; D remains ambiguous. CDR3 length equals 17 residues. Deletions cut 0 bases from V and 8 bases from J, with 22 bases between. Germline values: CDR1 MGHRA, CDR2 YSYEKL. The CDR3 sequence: CASSQEPGGIGYGGYTF. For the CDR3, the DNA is TGCGCCAGCAGCCAAGAACCAGGAGGAATAGGGTATGGGGGCTACACCTTC.

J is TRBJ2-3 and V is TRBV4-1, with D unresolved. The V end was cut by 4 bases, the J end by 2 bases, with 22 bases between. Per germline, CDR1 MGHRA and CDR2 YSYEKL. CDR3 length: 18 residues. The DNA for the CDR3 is TGCGCCAGCAGCCCACGGCTAGGAAGAAAACTATTCACAGATACGCAGTATTTT. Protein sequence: CASSPRLGRKLFTDTQYF.

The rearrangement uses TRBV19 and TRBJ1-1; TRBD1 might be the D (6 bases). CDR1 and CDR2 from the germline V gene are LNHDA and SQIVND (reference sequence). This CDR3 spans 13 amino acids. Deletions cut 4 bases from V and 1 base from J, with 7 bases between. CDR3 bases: TGTGCCAGTAGTACGGACAGGAACACTGAAGCTTTCTTT. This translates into CASSTDRNTEAFF.

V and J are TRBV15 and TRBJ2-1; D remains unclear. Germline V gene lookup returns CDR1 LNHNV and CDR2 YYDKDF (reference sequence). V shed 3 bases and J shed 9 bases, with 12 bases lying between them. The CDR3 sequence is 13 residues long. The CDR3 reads CATSSGPYGEQFF. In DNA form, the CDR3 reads TGTGCCACCAGCAGTGGGCCGTACGGTGAGCAGTTCTTC.